This T cell receptor (beta chain) was retrieved from a study of blood T cell repertoires in COVID-19. Data came from immunoSEQ multiplex PCR; TCRdb stores just in-frame clones and leaves some out. This repertoire shows about 140,000 clones, roughly four fifths found once; its top ten account for roughly 3.9%. V dropped 4 bases and J dropped 1 base, with 20 bases sitting between them. Germline loops: CDR1 LNHDA, CDR2 SQIVND (reference sequence). This CDR3 has 17 amino acids. The source of this sequence is a woman older than 75 with acute or convalescent COVID-19. Sequencing input: peripheral blood. The gene calls are TRBV19 and TRBJ2-7, with D perhaps matching TRBD1 (6 bases). CDR3 bases: TGTGCCAGTAGTAACCGGGACATAGGCGGAAGATCCTACGAGCAGTACTTC. This gives the protein CASSNRDIGGRSYEQYF.